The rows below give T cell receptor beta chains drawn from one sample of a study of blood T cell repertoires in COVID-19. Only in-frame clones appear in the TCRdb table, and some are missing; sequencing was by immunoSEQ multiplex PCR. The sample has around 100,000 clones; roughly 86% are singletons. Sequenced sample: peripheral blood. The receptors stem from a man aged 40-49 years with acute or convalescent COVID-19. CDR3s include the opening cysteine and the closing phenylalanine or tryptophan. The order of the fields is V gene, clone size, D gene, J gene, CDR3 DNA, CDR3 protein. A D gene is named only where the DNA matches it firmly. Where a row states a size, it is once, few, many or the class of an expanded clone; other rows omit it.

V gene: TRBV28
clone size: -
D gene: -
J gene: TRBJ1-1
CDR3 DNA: TGTGCCAGCAGCGACCCCAGGGGATCGAACACTGAAGCTTTCTTT
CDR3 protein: CASSDPRGSNTEAFF

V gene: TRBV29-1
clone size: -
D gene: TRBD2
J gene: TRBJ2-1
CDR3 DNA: TGCAGCGTTCCTCCGGGACTAGCGGGAGGGCCGGGGAATGAGCAGTTCTTC
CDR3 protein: CSVPPGLAGGPGNEQFF

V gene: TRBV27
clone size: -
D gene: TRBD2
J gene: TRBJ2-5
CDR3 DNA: TGTGCCAGCAGTCCGATAGCGGGGGGGCCCTACCAAGAGACCCAGTACTTC
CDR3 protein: CASSPIAGGPYQETQYF

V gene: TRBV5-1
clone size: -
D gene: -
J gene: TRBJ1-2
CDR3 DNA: TGCGCCAGCAGCACGGACGCGGGCTATGGCTACACCTTC
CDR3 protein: CASSTDAGYGYTF

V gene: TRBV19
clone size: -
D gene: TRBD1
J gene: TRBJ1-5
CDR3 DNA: TGTGCCAGTAAAGGGACAGGGGCTTTTGGGCAGCCCCAGCATTTT
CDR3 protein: CASKGTGAFGQPQHF

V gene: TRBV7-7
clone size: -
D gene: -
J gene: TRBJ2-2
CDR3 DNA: TGTGCTAGCAGTTTCAGTAGTGGGGGGTCGAACACCGGGGAGCTGTTTTTT
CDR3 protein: CASSFSSGGSNTGELFF

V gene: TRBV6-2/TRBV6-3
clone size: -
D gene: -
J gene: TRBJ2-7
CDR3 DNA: TGTGCCAGCAGTTTCCGGACGGGGTTTTTTAACGACCATTCCTACGAGCAGTACTTC
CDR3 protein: CASSFRTGFFNDHSYEQYF

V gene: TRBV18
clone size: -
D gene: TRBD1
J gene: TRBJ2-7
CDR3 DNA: TGTGCCAGCTCACACGACAGGGGGCGCCTCTACGAGCAGTACTTC
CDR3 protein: CASSHDRGRLYEQYF

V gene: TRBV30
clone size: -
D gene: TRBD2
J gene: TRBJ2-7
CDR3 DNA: TGTGCCTGGAATAGCGGGAGGAGTTACCACGAGCAGTACTTC
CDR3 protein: CAWNSGRSYHEQYF

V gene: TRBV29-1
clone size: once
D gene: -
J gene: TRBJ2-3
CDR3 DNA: TGCAGCGTCCGACTGAGAAAACCCACAGATACGCAGTATTTT
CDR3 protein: CSVRLRKPTDTQYF

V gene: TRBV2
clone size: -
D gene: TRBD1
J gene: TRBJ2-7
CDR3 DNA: TGTGCCAGCAGAGAAACCCGGGACAGGGGGGTTGTAGGGTTGCCTTCCTACGAGCAGTACTTC
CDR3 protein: CASRETRDRGVVGLPSYEQYF

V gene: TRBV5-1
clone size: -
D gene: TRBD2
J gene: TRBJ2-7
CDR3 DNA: TGCGCCAGCGGTCTTGGGGGGACTAGCGGGACTTCCGAGCAGTACTTC
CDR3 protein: CASGLGGTSGTSEQYF

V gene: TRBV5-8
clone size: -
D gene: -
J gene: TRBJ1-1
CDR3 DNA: TGTGCCAGCAGCTGGGGACTGCTGAACACTGAAGCTTTCTTT
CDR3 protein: CASSWGLLNTEAFF

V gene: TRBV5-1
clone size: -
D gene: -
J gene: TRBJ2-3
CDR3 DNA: TGCGCCAGCAGCTTGGGTCCGGGACAAACTCGCACAGATACGCAGTATTTT
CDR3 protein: CASSLGPGQTRTDTQYF

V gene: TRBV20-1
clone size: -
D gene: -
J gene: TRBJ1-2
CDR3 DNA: TGCAGTGCTAGAGTTGCGGGAGGCTACACCTTC
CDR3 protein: CSARVAGGYTF

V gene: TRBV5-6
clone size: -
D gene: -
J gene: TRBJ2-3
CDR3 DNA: TGTGCCAGCAGCCCCCGGTCGACTGGCGCAGATACGCAGTATTTT
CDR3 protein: CASSPRSTGADTQYF

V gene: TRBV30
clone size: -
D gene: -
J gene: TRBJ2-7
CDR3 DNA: TGTGCCTGGAGTGACAACACCTACGAGCAGTACTTC
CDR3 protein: CAWSDNTYEQYF

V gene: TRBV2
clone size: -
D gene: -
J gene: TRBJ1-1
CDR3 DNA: TGTGCCAGCACTACAGACGAGAACACTGAAGCTTTCTTT
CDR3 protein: CASTTDENTEAFF

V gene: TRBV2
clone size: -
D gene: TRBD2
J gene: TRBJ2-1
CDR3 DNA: TGTGCCAGCAATGTCCTAGCGGGAGATAATGAGCAGTTCTTC
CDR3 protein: CASNVLAGDNEQFF

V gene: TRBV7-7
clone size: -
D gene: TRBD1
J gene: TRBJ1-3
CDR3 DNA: TGTGCTAGCAGCTTAACAGGGGGTCCTGGAAACACCATATATTTT
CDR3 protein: CASSLTGGPGNTIYF

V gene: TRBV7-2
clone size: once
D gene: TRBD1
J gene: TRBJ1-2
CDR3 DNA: TGTGCCAGCAGCTTAGATGTTTGGGACAGGGACTATGGCTACACCTTC
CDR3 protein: CASSLDVWDRDYGYTF

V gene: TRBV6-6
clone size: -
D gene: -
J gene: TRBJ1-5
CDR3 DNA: TGTGCCAGCAGTCCCCATTGGCAAGATAGCAATCAGCCCCAGCATTTT
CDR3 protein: CASSPHWQDSNQPQHF

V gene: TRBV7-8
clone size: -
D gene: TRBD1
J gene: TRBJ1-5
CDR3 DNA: TGTGCCAGCAGGAGAAACAGGGGGCGGGATAGGAATCAGCCCCAGCATTTT
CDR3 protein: CASRRNRGRDRNQPQHF